This passage covers 23 T cell receptor beta chains from one sample sequenced in a study of blood T cell repertoires in COVID-19. Produced via immunoSEQ multiplex PCR; TCRdb's table is partial and in-frame only. Of roughly 180,000 clones in the sample, 79% are singletons; the top ten hold approximately 7.6%. The specimen sequenced was peripheral blood. The source is a woman aged 60-75 years with COVID-19, enrolled during active disease.

The rearrangement links TRBV7-2 to TRBJ1-5, with 11 positions matching TRBD1. Germline V CDR1 and CDR2: SGHTA, FQGNSA. Trimming took 4 bases from V and 5 from J; bases not matched to a gene: 4. CDR3 length: 15 amino acids. CDR3 DNA sequence: TGTGCCAGCAGCTCGGACAGGGGGCCGCATCAGCCCCAGCATTTT. Residues: CASSSDRGPHQPQHF.

This clone is a singleton in its sample. The J gene is TRBJ2-2, the V gene TRBV18, with 12 bases identical to TRBD2. The CDR3 is 17 residues long. Trimming at V came to 4 bases and at J to 1 base, leaving 4 bases not matched to a gene. Germline V gene data show CDR1 as KGHSH and CDR2 as LQKENI. The CDR3 bases are TGTGCCAGCTCACACCGGGGACTAGCGGGGAACACCGGGGAGCTGTTTTTT. Protein product: CASSHRGLAGNTGELFF. The variable domain in full, completed from reference TRBV18 and TRBJ2-2, reads NAGVMQNPRHLVRRRGQEARLRCSPMKGHSHVYWYRQLPEEGLKFMVYLQKENIIDESGMPKERFSAEFPKEGPSILRIQQVVRGDSAAYFCASSHRGLAGNTGELFFGEGSRLTVL.

The V call is TRBV3-1 (or the pseudogene TRBV3-2), the J call TRBJ2-3; TRBD1 matches 7 bases. The germline V gene encodes CDR1 LGHDT and CDR2 YNNKEL (reference sequence). The trim removed 2 bases at V and 3 bases at J, leaving 8 bases unmatched. The CDR3 contains 16 residues. The CDR3, as DNA: TGTGCCAGCAGCCAATTAAGAGGGGGCTCGACAGATACGCAGTATTTT. Protein product: CASSQLRGGSTDTQYF.

The rearrangement uses TRBV19 and TRBJ2-7; TRBD1 matches at 8 bases. Per germline, CDR1 LNHDA and CDR2 SQIVND (reference sequence). V shed 3 bases, J shed 5 bases, and the junction held 9 bases outside the gene matches. There are 15 residues in the CDR3. CDR3 bases: TGTGCCAGTAGTATTGAGTCGGACAGGGCCCACGAGCAGTACGTC. Its translation is CASSIESDRAHEQYV.

The V call is TRBV29-1, the J call TRBJ2-2; TRBD2 matches 11 bases. CDR1 and CDR2 from the germline V gene are SQVTM and ANQGSEA. CDR3 size: 13 residues. With 7 bases clipped from V and 5 bases from J, the junction kept 3 bases outside the gene matches. CDR3 protein: CSASGRRTGELFF. CDR3 nucleotides: TGCAGCGCTAGCGGGAGGAGGACCGGGGAGCTGTTTTTT.

The chain recombines TRBV5-8 with TRBJ1-5; D perhaps matches TRBD1 (5 bases). V was cut by 4 bases and J by 2 bases, with 22 bases left in between. The germline V gene encodes CDR1 SGHTS and CDR2 YDEGEE. The CDR3 has 18 residues. The CDR3 DNA is TGTGCCAGCAGCGTCGGGCTCAGGGTAGGTTACGGCAATCAGCCCCAGCATTTT. It codes for CASSVGLRVGYGNQPQHF.

This clone has a single count. This sequence joins TRBV9 and TRBJ2-2, with D tentatively TRBD1 (5 bases). This CDR3 has 14 amino acids. V shed 0 bases and J shed 7 bases, with 10 bases lying between them. Germline V gene data show CDR1 as SGDLS and CDR2 as YYNGEE. CDR3 nucleotides: TGTGCCAGCAGCGTAGTGCAGGGTGTCGGGGAGCTGTTTTTT. Residues: CASSVVQGVGELFF.

The chain recombines TRBV18 with TRBJ2-2; 7 bases are a match to TRBD2. The CDR3 runs to 14 residues. Germline V gives CDR1 KGHSH, CDR2 LQKENI. Trimming took 6 bases from V and 6 from J; bases not matched to a gene: 7. CDR3 bases: TGTGCCAGCTCCGCTAGCGGCACCCCCGGGGAGCTGTTTTTT. This sequence encodes CASSASGTPGELFF.

Only a few counts were recorded for this clone. J is TRBJ2-1 and V is TRBV29-1; 7 bases agree with TRBD1. J lost 9 bases, V lost 6 bases, and 5 bases had no gene match. Germline V gene lookup returns CDR1 SQVTM and CDR2 ANQGSEA. CDR3 length: 11 amino acids. DNA for the CDR3: TGCAGCGTGCCTCAGGGGGTTGAGCAGTTCTTC. It is translated as CSVPQGVEQFF.

The chain uses TRBV5-4 and TRBJ2-7; perhaps TRBD2 as D (7 bases). Germline V CDR1 and CDR2: SGHNT, YYREEE (reference sequence). The CDR3 has 15 residues. The V and J ends lost 4 bases and 4 bases respectively, with 18 bases between them. The CDR3 sequence: CASSNKGGDLYEQYV. CDR3 in DNA: TGTGCCAGCAGCAACAAAGGGGGGGACTTGTACGAGCAGTACGTC.

The rearrangement joins TRBV5-4 to TRBJ2-6; 9 bases align to TRBD1. Trimming took 6 bases from V and 0 from J; bases not matched to a gene: 10. CDR1 is SGHNT, CDR2 YYREEE, per germline (reference sequence). The CDR3 runs 18 residues. The CDR3 sequence: CASTRDRAFSSGANVLTF. CDR3 nucleotide sequence: TGTGCCAGCACGCGGGACAGGGCGTTTAGCTCTGGGGCCAACGTCCTGACTTTC.

The chain uses TRBV15 and TRBJ2-6; 10 bases are shared with TRBD1. Germline CDR1 reads LNHNV; CDR2 reads YYDKDF (reference sequence). Trimming removed 5 bases from V and 1 base from J; junction bases left unmatched: 8. The CDR3 sequence is 18 residues long. The CDR3 loop reads CATSGRDRGLSGANVLTF. The CDR3, as DNA: TGTGCCACCAGCGGGCGTGACAGGGGGCTGTCTGGGGCCAACGTCCTGACTTTC.

The V gene is TRBV29-1, the J gene TRBJ2-7; TRBD1 agrees at 7 bases. This CDR3 has 13 amino acids. Per the germline V gene, CDR1 is SQVTM and CDR2 is ANQGSEA. V was pared by 7 bases and J by 4 bases, with 10 bases of the junction left unmatched. Here the CDR3 DNA reads TGCAGCGCCCTTCGACAGGGCGGGTACGAGCAGTACTTC. Translated, it gives CSALRQGGYEQYF.

The chain couples TRBV19 to TRBJ2-3; weak D call: TRBD1 (6 bases). CDR1 LNHDA and CDR2 SQIVND come from the germline V gene (reference sequence). Between the trimmed V and J ends, which lost 5 bases and 6 bases, there was a span of 9 bases. This CDR3 region has 12 residues. CDR3 sequence: CASSPQGDTQYF. The CDR3, as DNA: TGTGCCAGTAGTCCTCAGGGGGATACGCAGTATTTT.

The chain couples TRBV5-6 to TRBJ1-2, with 7 positions matching TRBD1. J gave up 5 bases and V 4 bases, and 8 bases lay outside the gene matches. CDR3 length: 14 residues. The germline gives CDR1 SGHDT, CDR2 YYEEEE. CDR3 sequence reads: CASSRTGGAYGYTF. DNA of the CDR3: TGTGCCAGCAGCAGGACAGGCGGAGCTTATGGCTACACCTTC.

CDR3 residues: CATSRDMDRGLGGNTIYF. CDR3 in DNA: TGTGCCACCAGCAGAGATATGGACAGGGGTTTGGGAGGAAACACCATATATTTT. The chain links TRBV15 to TRBJ1-3; TRBD1 aligns across 9 bases. The length of the CDR3 is 18 residues. The trim removed 0 bases at V and 4 bases at J, leaving 10 bases unmatched. Germline CDR1 LNHNV, CDR2 YYDKDF (reference sequence).

This chain joins TRBV30 and TRBJ1-2; the D is unclear. The V end was cut by 2 bases, the J end by 1 base, with 14 bases between. Germline CDR1 GTSNPN, CDR2 SVGIG (reference sequence). CDR3 size: 15 residues. CDR3 sequence reads: CAWSSTRQVNYGYTF. The CDR3 bases are TGTGCCTGGAGTTCGACCCGGCAGGTTAACTATGGCTACACCTTC.

The rearrangement uses TRBV19 and TRBJ1-1; the D is unclear. This CDR3 is 14 amino acids long. Germline assignment: CDR1 LNHDA and CDR2 SQIVND (reference sequence). Trimming removed 3 bases at V and 6 bases at J, with 14 bases between. This CDR3 reads CASSIRQASAEAFF. DNA for the CDR3: TGTGCCAGTAGTATCCGGCAGGCTAGCGCTGAAGCTTTCTTT.

The chain joins TRBV6-5 to TRBJ1-2; 7 nucleotides align to TRBD1. Losses at the gene ends were 7 bases for V and 5 bases for J; bases not matched to a gene: 10. The length of the CDR3 is 14 residues. Germline V lookup: CDR1 MNHEY, CDR2 SVGAGI. The CDR3 DNA follows: TGTGCCAGCACCAAAGGAGGGGGCGCGTATGGCTACACCTTC. This codes for CASTKGGGAYGYTF.

This chain links TRBV4-1 with TRBJ2-7; 8 positions match TRBD1. Looked up from germline, CDR1 is MGHRA and CDR2 is YSYEKL. With V trimmed by 4 bases and J by 3 bases, 2 bases remained unmatched. This CDR3 comprises 13 residues. In DNA, the CDR3 is TGCGCCAGCAGCCCGGGACAGGACTACGAGCAGTACTTC. Amino acids: CASSPGQDYEQYF.

This clone was observed many times. This chain links TRBV3-1 (or the pseudogene TRBV3-2) with TRBJ1-3; TRBD1 is a possible D gene (6 bases). Germline-derived CDR1 and CDR2 are LGHDT and YNNKEL (reference sequence). The CDR3 runs 14 residues. The V gene lost 4 bases and the J gene lost 2 bases, with 9 bases spanning the gap. CDR3: CASSLTGTGNTIYF. The CDR3 region has the DNA TGTGCCAGCAGCCTTACAGGGACTGGAAACACCATATATTTT.

The chain links TRBV28 to TRBJ1-2; 9 bases align to TRBD1. Germline V CDR1 and CDR2: MDHEN, SYDVKM. This CDR3 is built from 15 residues. Trimming at V came to 5 bases and at J to 8 bases, leaving 12 bases not matched to a gene. The CDR3: CASSPGTGNFYGYTF. The CDR3 DNA follows: TGTGCCAGCAGTCCAGGGACAGGGAACTTTTACGGCTACACCTTC.

The V and J genes are TRBV7-2 and TRBJ2-5; D gene uncertain. The CDR3 has 12 amino acids. The V gene's germline CDR1 is SGHTA and CDR2 FQGNSA. Trimming removed 2 bases from V and 5 bases from J, with 6 bases in between. The CDR3 loop reads CASSLPRETQYF. The DNA of the CDR3 is TGTGCCAGCAGCTTACCCCGGGAGACCCAGTACTTC.